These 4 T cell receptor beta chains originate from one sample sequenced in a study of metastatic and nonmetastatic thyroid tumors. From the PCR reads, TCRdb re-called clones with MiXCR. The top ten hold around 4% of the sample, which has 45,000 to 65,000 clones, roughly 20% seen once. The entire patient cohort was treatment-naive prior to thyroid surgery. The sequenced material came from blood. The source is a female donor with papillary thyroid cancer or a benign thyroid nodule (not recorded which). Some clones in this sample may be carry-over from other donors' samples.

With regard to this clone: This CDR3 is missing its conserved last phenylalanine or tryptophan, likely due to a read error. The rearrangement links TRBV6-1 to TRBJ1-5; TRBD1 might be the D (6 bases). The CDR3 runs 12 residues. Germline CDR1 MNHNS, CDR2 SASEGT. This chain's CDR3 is CASTGLDQPQHC. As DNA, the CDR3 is TGTGCTAGTACAGGGTTGGATCAGCCCCAGCATTGT.

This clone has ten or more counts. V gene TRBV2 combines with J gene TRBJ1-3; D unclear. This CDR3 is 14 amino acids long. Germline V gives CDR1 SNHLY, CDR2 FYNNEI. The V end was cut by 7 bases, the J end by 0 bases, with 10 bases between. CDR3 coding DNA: TGTGCCAGCACGGACCGGAGCTCTGGAAACACCATATATTTT. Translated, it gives CASTDRSSGNTIYF.

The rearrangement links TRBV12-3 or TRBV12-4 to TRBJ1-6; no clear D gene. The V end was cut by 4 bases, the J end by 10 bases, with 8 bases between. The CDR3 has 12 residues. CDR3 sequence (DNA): TGTGCCAGCAGTTCCATGAGGTCACCCCTCCACTTT. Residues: CASSSMRSPLHF.

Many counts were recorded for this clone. DNA of the CDR3: TGTGCCAGCAGTTTAGGGGCTATAGGGGACACTGAAGCTTTCTTT. It yields the protein CASSLGAIGDTEAFF. The genes are TRBV28 and TRBJ1-1; D perhaps matches TRBD1 (5 bases). Trimming took 2 bases from V and 3 from J, leaving 13 bases between them. The germline V gene has CDR1 MDHEN and CDR2 SYDVKM. The CDR3 is 15 amino acids.